The 5 T cell receptor beta chains below were found in one sample sequenced in a study of blood T cell repertoires in COVID-19. Measured with immunoSEQ multiplex PCR; TCRdb has only the in-frame clones, and not every one. The sample holds 150,000 to 180,000 clones, less than 95% seen once. The sequencing sample was made of peripheral blood. These receptors were obtained from a man in his fifties or sixties with acute or convalescent COVID-19.

This clone was detected once. The V gene is TRBV29-1, the J gene TRBJ2-7; D ambiguous. Trimming pared 6 bases from V and 9 bases from J, leaving 15 bases between. In germline, CDR1 is SQVTM, CDR2 ANQGSEA. The CDR3 is 11 residues long. The CDR3 is CSVAQLGTQYF. DNA for the CDR3: TGCAGCGTCGCTCAGCTGGGCACGCAGTACTTC.

The V and J genes are TRBV2 and TRBJ2-7; TRBD2 agrees at 8 bases. CDR3 length equals 13 residues. The V gene's germline CDR1 is SNHLY and CDR2 FYNNEI. V lost 9 bases, J lost 2 bases, and 6 bases stayed unmatched. The CDR3 protein is CARTGTRPYEQYF. CDR3 DNA sequence: TGTGCCAGAACCGGGACTAGACCCTACGAGCAGTACTTC.

This chain uses TRBV6-2 or TRBV6-3 with TRBJ1-2, with D hard to call. The V gene lost 4 bases and the J gene lost 2 bases, with 11 bases spanning the gap. The CDR3 is 14 amino acids. Per the germline V gene, CDR1 is MNHEY and CDR2 is SVGEGT. CDR3 in DNA: TGTGCCAGCAGTTCTACCCCCAGGAACTATGGCTACACCTTC. Translating it yields CASSSTPRNYGYTF.

The chain is built from TRBV7-3 and TRBJ1-1; the match to TRBD1 covers 10 bases. This CDR3 spans 15 amino acids. With V trimmed by 0 bases and J by 4 bases, 2 bases remained unmatched. Per the germline V gene, CDR1 is SGHTA and CDR2 is FQGTGA. The CDR3 spells CASSLTGQGTTEAFF. In nucleotides, the CDR3 is TGTGCCAGCAGCTTAACGGGACAGGGGACCACTGAAGCTTTCTTT.

The chain employs TRBV6-5 and TRBJ2-7; 9 bases agree with TRBD1. CDR3 size: 14 residues. The junction had 8 bases not matched to a gene; V was cut back by 7 bases and J by 4 bases. The germline V gene has CDR1 MNHEY and CDR2 SVGAGI. CDR3 sequence: CASISGQGGYEQYV. The CDR3 bases are TGTGCCAGCATTTCGGGACAGGGAGGATACGAGCAGTACGTC.